This entry lists 15 T cell receptor beta chains sequenced from one sample in a study of blood T cell repertoires in COVID-19. This table comes from immunoSEQ multiplex PCR, and its TCRdb copy is limited to in-frame clones, with some not included. This sample has some 120,000 clones, with roughly 82% found just once. Material for sequencing was peripheral blood. The receptors derive from a human donor in a cohort sampled during active COVID-19.

This sequence joins TRBV6-6 and TRBJ2-7; 15 nucleotides line up with TRBD2. CDR3 length: 16 residues. The V and J ends lost 5 bases and 2 bases, in that order; junction bases with no gene match: 4. Germline CDR1 reads MNHNY; CDR2 reads SVGAGI (reference sequence). The CDR3 sequence: CASSPGLAGGPYEQYF. CDR3 DNA sequence: TGTGCCAGCAGTCCTGGACTAGCGGGAGGGCCCTACGAGCAGTACTTC.

This clone appeared a single time. The chain combines TRBV4-3 with TRBJ2-7, with D possibly TRBD2 on 5 matching bases. The V end was cut by 0 bases, the J end by 1 base, with 10 bases between. The length of the CDR3 is 15 residues. Germline CDR1 reads LGHNA; CDR2 reads YSLEER. This CDR3 reads CASSQDGSGSYEQYF. Written as DNA, the CDR3 is TGCGCCAGCAGCCAAGATGGGTCGGGGTCCTACGAGCAGTACTTC.

The CDR3 DNA reads TGTGCCACCAGCAGAGGCGGTGACTACGAGCAGTACTTC. It is translated as CATSRGGDYEQYF. The V gene is TRBV15, the J gene TRBJ2-7; no definite D call. Per the germline V gene, CDR1 is LNHNV and CDR2 is YYDKDF (reference sequence). CDR3 length equals 13 residues. Trimming pared 1 base from V and 3 bases from J, leaving 7 bases between.

This chain links TRBV6-4 with TRBJ1-6; possibly TRBD1 for D (5 bases). V gave up 6 bases and J gave up 5 bases, with 5 bases separating them. Germline V lookup: CDR1 MRHNA, CDR2 SNTAGT. The CDR3 totals 12 residues. The CDR3 nucleotides are TGTGCCAGCAGACAGGATAATTCACCCCTCCACTTT. This codes for CASRQDNSPLHF.

V gene TRBV28 combines with J gene TRBJ2-1; 8 bases are shared with TRBD2. The CDR3 covers 16 residues. Unmatched junction bases numbered 14, after V lost 7 bases and J lost 6 bases. CDR1 is MDHEN and CDR2 is SYDVKM in the germline V gene. CDR3: CASKGGGAGDTNEQFF. CDR3 DNA sequence: TGTGCCAGCAAAGGAGGCGGAGCGGGAGATACCAATGAGCAGTTCTTC.

The chain joins TRBV6-1 to TRBJ1-3; D uncertain. Per the germline V gene, CDR1 is MNHNS and CDR2 is SASEGT. V was shortened by 2 bases and J by 6 bases, with 8 bases between the two germline ends. The CDR3 has 13 amino acids. The CDR3, as DNA: TGTGCCAGCAGTGAAATACAGCAAAACACCATATATTTT. It codes for CASSEIQQNTIYF.

The chain joins TRBV19 to TRBJ1-3; 8 nucleotides agree with TRBD1. CDR1 is LNHDA, CDR2 SQIVND, per germline (reference sequence). The junction had 4 bases not matched to a gene; V was cut back by 7 bases and J by 5 bases. CDR3 length: 13 amino acids. As DNA, the CDR3 is TGTGCCAGTACCGACAGGGGAAGAAACACCATATATTTT. Protein product: CASTDRGRNTIYF. The whole variable domain, filled in from reference TRBV19 and TRBJ1-3, reads DGGITQSPKYLFRKEGQNVTLSCEQNLNHDAMYWYRQDPGQGLRLIYYSQIVNDFQKGDIAEGYSVSREKKESFPLTVTSAQKNPTAFYLCASTDRGRNTIYFGEGSWLTVV.

J is TRBJ1-2 and V is TRBV2; 9 bases fit TRBD1. The CDR3 is 15 amino acids. V shed 6 bases, J shed 4 bases, and the junction held 9 bases outside the gene matches. Germline CDR1 is SNHLY and CDR2 is FYNNEI. This CDR3 is CASRETGTGFYGYTF. DNA for the CDR3: TGTGCCAGCAGAGAAACCGGGACAGGGTTCTATGGCTACACCTTC. The complete variable domain, with remaining parts taken from reference TRBV2 and TRBJ1-2, reads EPEVTQTPSHQVTQMGQEVILRCVPISNHLYFYWYRQILGQKVEFLVSFYNNEISEKSEIFDDQFSVERPDGSNFTLKIRSTKLEDSAMYFCASRETGTGFYGYTFGSGTRLTVV.

V is TRBV27 and J is TRBJ2-7; D is perhaps TRBD1 (7 bases). Trimming took off 0 bases at V and 4 bases at J, with 13 bases between the two ends. Germline CDR1 MNHEY, CDR2 SMNVEV (reference sequence). The CDR3 covers 15 residues. CDR3 bases: TGTGCCAGCAGTTTATCGCAGGGGGGTTTTTACGAGCAGTACTTC. Protein product: CASSLSQGGFYEQYF.

The chain employs TRBV9 and TRBJ2-2; 10 bases match TRBD2. The CDR3 runs to 19 residues. Germline trimming cut 6 bases from V and 0 bases from J; bases unmatched to any gene: 14. Germline V gene sequence: CDR1 SGDLS, CDR2 YYNGEE. The CDR3 spells CASTLYSGRTPPNTGELFF. DNA for the CDR3: TGTGCCAGCACCCTATATAGCGGGAGGACCCCTCCGAACACCGGGGAGCTGTTTTTT.

This sequence joins TRBV7-9 and TRBJ1-4, with TRBD1 as a possible D gene (5 bases). Germline values: CDR1 SEHNR, CDR2 FQNEAQ (reference sequence). This CDR3 is 15 amino acids long. Between the trimmed V and J ends, which lost 1 base and 3 bases, there was a span of 9 bases. The CDR3 DNA reads TGTGCCAGCAGCTTAGTCCAGGGCGCTAATGAAAAACTGTTTTTT. This gives the protein CASSLVQGANEKLFF.

V gene TRBV4-1 combines with J gene TRBJ1-1; D is perhaps TRBD1 (6 bases). The ends were cut back, 1 base at V and 3 bases at J, with 12 bases in the middle. The CDR3 extends over 15 amino acids. The germline V gene encodes CDR1 MGHRA and CDR2 YSYEKL. The CDR3: CASSQGAGGDTEAFF. CDR3 nucleotide sequence: TGCGCCAGCAGCCAAGGGGCGGGGGGCGACACTGAAGCTTTCTTT.

This chain links TRBV3-1 (or the pseudogene TRBV3-2) with TRBJ2-3; 10 bases align to TRBD1. J was trimmed by 7 bases and V by 4 bases; bases with no gene match: 17. Germline CDR1 LGHDT, CDR2 YNNKEL (reference sequence). The CDR3 length is 18 residues. CDR3 DNA sequence: TGTGCCAGCAGCCCATACCAGGGACAGGGGTCGGTTCGAAATACGCAGTATTTT. This codes for CASSPYQGQGSVRNTQYF.

This clone was counted a few times. The chain combines TRBV5-1 with TRBJ2-2; maybe TRBD1 (6 bases). Trimming removed 1 base at V and 2 bases at J, with 9 bases between. This CDR3 is built from 15 residues. Germline CDR1 SGHRS, CDR2 YFSETQ. CDR3 DNA sequence: TGCGCCAGCAGCTTGCAGGGGAGAAACACCGGGGAGCTGTTTTTT. This translates into CASSLQGRNTGELFF.

The chain employs TRBV7-8 and TRBJ2-3, with 7 bases that match TRBD1. The CDR3 extends over 16 amino acids. Germline V gene data show CDR1 as SGHVS and CDR2 as FQNEAQ. The V segment lost 2 bases and the J segment 1 base; nucleotides outside the gene matches: 6. The CDR3 DNA reads TGTGCCAGCAGCTTACGTCCCGGGACAGGCACAGATACGCAGTATTTT. Translated, it gives CASSLRPGTGTDTQYF.